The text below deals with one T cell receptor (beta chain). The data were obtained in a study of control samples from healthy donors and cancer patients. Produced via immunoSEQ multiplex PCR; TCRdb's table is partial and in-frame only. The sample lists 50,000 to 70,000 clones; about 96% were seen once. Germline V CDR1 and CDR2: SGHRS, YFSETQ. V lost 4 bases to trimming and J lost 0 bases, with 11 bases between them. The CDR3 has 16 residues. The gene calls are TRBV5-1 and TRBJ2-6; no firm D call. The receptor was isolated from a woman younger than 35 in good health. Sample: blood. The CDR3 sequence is CASSPLDLSGANVLTF. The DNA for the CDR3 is TGCGCCAGCAGCCCTCTCGACCTCTCTGGGGCCAACGTCCTGACTTTC.